The clone carrying this T cell receptor (beta chain) was counted ten times or more. Time point specified: sample taken at primary tumor resection. The donor population consisted of 72 patients with untreated, early-stage non-small cell lung cancer. These data belong to a study of spatial heterogeneity in lung cancer. The overall study: There were consistently more beta-chain sequences detected than alpha-chain sequences.

On each TCR cDNA molecule, a unique molecular identifier was present. Via MiXCR, TCRdb re-called the 5' RACE reads, giving one row per CDR3 protein. The profile shows about 35,000 distinct CDR3 sequences, approximately 3.1% of them singletons. The CDR3 sequence is 15 residues long. Germline V gene sequence: CDR1 SEHNR, CDR2 FQNEAQ (reference sequence). Trimming shortened V by 0 bases and J by 0 bases, and 9 bases separated the two germline ends. This chain links TRBV7-9 with TRBJ2-7, with D perhaps matching TRBD1 (6 bases). Here the sequenced sample was normal lung tissue next to the tumor, taken at surgery. The TCR sequence derives from a male donor with early-stage non-small cell lung cancer. CDR3 sequence reads: CASSLATGSSYEQYF. The CDR3 region has the DNA TGTGCCAGCAGCTTAGCTACAGGGAGCTCCTACGAGCAGTACTTC.